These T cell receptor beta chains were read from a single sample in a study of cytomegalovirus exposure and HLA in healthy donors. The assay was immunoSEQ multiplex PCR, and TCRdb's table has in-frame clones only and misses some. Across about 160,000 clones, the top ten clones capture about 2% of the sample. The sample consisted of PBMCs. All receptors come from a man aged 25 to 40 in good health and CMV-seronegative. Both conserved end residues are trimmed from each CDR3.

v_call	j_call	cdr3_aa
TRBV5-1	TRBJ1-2	ASSFVRGTGENYGYT
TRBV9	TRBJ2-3	ASSVVGSSTDTQY
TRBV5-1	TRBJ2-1	ASRVLTSAFNEQF
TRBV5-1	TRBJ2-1	ASQTVERNEQF
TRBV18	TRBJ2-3	ASSPSTSGSTDTQY
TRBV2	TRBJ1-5	ASREGGGSNQPQH
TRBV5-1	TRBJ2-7	ASSPLTGGYEQY
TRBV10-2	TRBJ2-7	ASRRDREVY
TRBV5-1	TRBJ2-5	ASGLAGGAGETQY
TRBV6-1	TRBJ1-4	ASDERATNEKLF
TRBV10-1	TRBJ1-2	ASSGDRGYGYT
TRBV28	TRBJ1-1	ASSLPGHGLTEAF
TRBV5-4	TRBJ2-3	ASSSGLAGGHTQY
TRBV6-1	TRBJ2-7	ASRGLAYIDEQY
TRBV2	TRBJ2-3	ASSEQGGSTDTQY
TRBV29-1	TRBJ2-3	SVEGTADTQY
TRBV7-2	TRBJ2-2	ASSIGTPDTGELF
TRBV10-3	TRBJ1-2	AISEGTLPNYYGYT
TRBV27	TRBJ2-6	ASSFSSGANVLT
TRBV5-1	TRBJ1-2	ASSFGRMGYGYT
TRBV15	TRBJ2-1	ATSRDRMGLAGRIEQF
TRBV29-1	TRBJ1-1	SVDLSGTEAF
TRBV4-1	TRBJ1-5	ASSQEGGSYSNQPQH
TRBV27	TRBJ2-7	ASSETPGNYEQY
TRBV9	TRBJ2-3	ASSPDRVRGTDTQY
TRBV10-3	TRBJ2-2	AITPGGARTGELF
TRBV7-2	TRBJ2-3	ASSLGLAGSTDTQY
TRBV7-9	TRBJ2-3	ASRISGTSTDTQY
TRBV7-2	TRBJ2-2	ASSYGGTSRTGELF
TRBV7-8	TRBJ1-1	ASSRTRQGKAEAF
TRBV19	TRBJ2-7	ASSIKLDGYEQY
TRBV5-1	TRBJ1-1	ASSSGQGAMNTEAF
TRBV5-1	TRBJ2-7	ASSSRSYEQY
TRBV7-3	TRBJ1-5	ASSLTGDFTQPQH
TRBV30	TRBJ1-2	AWSFAGLPAGYGYT
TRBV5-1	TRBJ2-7	ASSPGTPEYEQY
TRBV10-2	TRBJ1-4	ASSPSTNEKLF
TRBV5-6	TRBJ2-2	ASSSGLAGEAGELF
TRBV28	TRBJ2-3	AIGGGQGASTDTQY
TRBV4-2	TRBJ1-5	ASSQLDRAMGNQPQH
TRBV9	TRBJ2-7	ASSPLDRAEQY
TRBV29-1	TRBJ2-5	SGGQQYQETQY
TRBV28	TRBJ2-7	ASSPGTGLTYEQY
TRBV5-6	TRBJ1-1	ASSWGQDAF
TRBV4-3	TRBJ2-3	ASSQGIAGGPGTDTQY
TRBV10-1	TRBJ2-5	ASSEGTQETQY
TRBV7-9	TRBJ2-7	ASSAGQGNEQY
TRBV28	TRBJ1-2	ASSPRGQEGGYT
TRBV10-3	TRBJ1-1	AISAGDFRVEAF
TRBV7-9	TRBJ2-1	ASSPWRAGPWNEQF
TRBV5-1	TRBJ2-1	ASSLGLPSAGGYNEQF